Given below is one T cell receptor (beta chain) in context. This likely stems from a read error, as it lies one base from a far larger clone. Different DNA sequences within this sample yield the same CDR3. The sample is drawn from a study of T cells in narcolepsy. About the research overall: Patients with NT1 or NT2 and healthy control donors were enrolled.

This CDR3 region has 15 residues. Germline V gene data show CDR1 as SGHDT and CDR2 as YYEEEE. Method: immunoSEQ multiplex PCR; TCRdb's copy keeps in-frame clones and lacks some. The table has about 10,000 clones, 60% to 80% seen once; the top ten hold roughly 22%. This chain connects TRBV5-6 to TRBJ1-2; no clear D gene. This clonotype was obtained from a human donor with narcolepsy. The specimen sequenced was CD45RA- memory CD8+ T cells from PBMCs. The CDR3 region is CASSLAHAGARGYTF. CDR3 DNA: TGTGCGAGCAGCTTGGCCCATGCGGGAGCAAGAGGCTACACCTTC.